These T cell receptor beta chains were read from a single sample in a study of T cells after yellow fever vaccination. MiXCR, run by TCRdb on the 5' RACE reads, gives a single entry per CDR3 protein. The data show approximately 180,000 distinct CDR3 sequences, with 5.5% to 8% seen just once and about 2.7% held by the top ten. The sequencing here drew on CD4+ T cells sorted from PBMCs, taken on the day of the first yellow fever vaccination. All receptors come from a man between 18 and 35 years old who received the YFV17D yellow fever vaccine. Each CDR3 is given with its conserved first and last residue. The D gene is left open where the match is weak. Size is stated for part of the rows, as once, few or many counts, or as a class when the clone is expanded.

v_call: TRBV7-9
clone_size: few
j_call: TRBJ2-5
d_call: .
cdr3_nt: TGTGCCAGCAGCTTACAGGGGATGGAGACCCAGTACTTC
cdr3_aa: CASSLQGMETQYF

v_call: TRBV7-9
clone_size: many
j_call: TRBJ2-5
d_call: TRBD1
cdr3_nt: TGTGCCAGCAGCTTACAGGGGGTTCAAGAGACCCAGTACTTC
cdr3_aa: CASSLQGVQETQYF

v_call: TRBV7-2
clone_size: few
j_call: TRBJ1-2
d_call: .
cdr3_nt: TGTGCCAGCAGCTCACAGGGAATTAACTATGGCTACACCTTC
cdr3_aa: CASSSQGINYGYTF

v_call: TRBV18
clone_size: few
j_call: TRBJ1-2
d_call: .
cdr3_nt: TGTGCCAGCTCACCGACGGTTGCTAACTATGGCTACACCTTC
cdr3_aa: CASSPTVANYGYTF

v_call: TRBV10-3
clone_size: many
j_call: TRBJ2-4
d_call: .
cdr3_nt: TGTGCCATCAGTGAGGATCAGGGATCGGCCAAAAACATTCAGTACTTC
cdr3_aa: CAISEDQGSAKNIQYF

v_call: TRBV4-3
clone_size: many
j_call: TRBJ2-1
d_call: .
cdr3_nt: TGCGCCAGCAGCCCCGAGCCTCAGAGCTCCTACAATGAGCAGTTCTTC
cdr3_aa: CASSPEPQSSYNEQFF

v_call: TRBV4-3
clone_size: many
j_call: TRBJ2-1
d_call: .
cdr3_nt: TGCGCCAGCAGCCAAGACGCAAATGAGCAGTTCTTC
cdr3_aa: CASSQDANEQFF

v_call: TRBV7-2
clone_size: many
j_call: TRBJ1-6
d_call: .
cdr3_nt: TGTGCCAGCAGCTTTTCCGGGCGTAACTCCTATAATTCACCCCTCCACTTT
cdr3_aa: CASSFSGRNSYNSPLHF

v_call: TRBV20-1
clone_size: few
j_call: TRBJ1-2
d_call: .
cdr3_nt: TGCAGTGCCGTCAGGGTCTCTGGCTACACCTTC
cdr3_aa: CSAVRVSGYTF

v_call: TRBV29-1
clone_size: .
j_call: TRBJ2-1
d_call: .
cdr3_nt: TGCAGCATCGCCGGGATATCCTCCTACAATGAGCAGTTCTTC
cdr3_aa: CSIAGISSYNEQFF

v_call: TRBV6-8
clone_size: few
j_call: TRBJ1-1
d_call: .
cdr3_nt: TGTGCCAGCACCCCGGCCAGAACATACACTGAAGCTTTCTTT
cdr3_aa: CASTPARTYTEAFF

v_call: TRBV5-1
clone_size: many
j_call: TRBJ2-7
d_call: TRBD1
cdr3_nt: TGCGCCAGCAGCTTGGATACAGGGGGCGAGCAGTACTTC
cdr3_aa: CASSLDTGGEQYF

v_call: TRBV28
clone_size: many
j_call: TRBJ2-5
d_call: .
cdr3_nt: TGTGCCAGCAGTTCCGGGGTCTATGAGACCCAGTACTTC
cdr3_aa: CASSSGVYETQYF

v_call: TRBV6-1
clone_size: .
j_call: TRBJ2-5
d_call: TRBD2
cdr3_nt: TGTGCCAGCAGTGTCAGCGGGGACGAGACCCAGTACTTC
cdr3_aa: CASSVSGDETQYF

v_call: TRBV3-1
clone_size: few
j_call: TRBJ1-1
d_call: .
cdr3_nt: TGTGCCAGCAGTTTCCGGGATGTAAACACTGAAGCTTTCTTT
cdr3_aa: CASSFRDVNTEAFF

v_call: TRBV5-1
clone_size: many
j_call: TRBJ2-5
d_call: TRBD1
cdr3_nt: TGCGCCAGCAGCCTATGGACAGGGGGACAAGAGACCCAGTACTTC
cdr3_aa: CASSLWTGGQETQYF

v_call: TRBV4-3
clone_size: few
j_call: TRBJ2-4
d_call: TRBD2
cdr3_nt: TGCGCCAGCAGCCAAGTCTTGCGGGGGGCCAAAAACATTCAGTACTTC
cdr3_aa: CASSQVLRGAKNIQYF

v_call: TRBV7-8
clone_size: many
j_call: TRBJ1-2
d_call: .
cdr3_nt: TGTGCCAGCAGCTTAGGACGAGACTATGGCTACACCTTC
cdr3_aa: CASSLGRDYGYTF

v_call: TRBV28
clone_size: many
j_call: TRBJ1-2
d_call: .
cdr3_nt: TGTGCCAGCTCATTTGGGGGCTCCGCGGTCATTAGCTATGGCTACACCTTC
cdr3_aa: CASSFGGSAVISYGYTF

v_call: TRBV5-4
clone_size: .
j_call: TRBJ2-2
d_call: TRBD2
cdr3_nt: TGTGCCAGCAGCCCTCAACTAGCGGGGAACACCGGGGAGCTGTTTTTT
cdr3_aa: CASSPQLAGNTGELFF

v_call: TRBV7-3
clone_size: many
j_call: TRBJ2-2
d_call: .
cdr3_nt: TGTGCCAGCAGCCGGACTGTTAACACCGGGGAGCTGTTTTTT
cdr3_aa: CASSRTVNTGELFF

v_call: TRBV18
clone_size: many
j_call: TRBJ1-5
d_call: .
cdr3_nt: TGTGCCAGCTCACCGGGAGAATATCAGCCCCAGCATTTT
cdr3_aa: CASSPGEYQPQHF

v_call: TRBV12-3/TRBV12-4
clone_size: .
j_call: TRBJ1-1
d_call: .
cdr3_nt: TGTGCCAGCATTTCACAGGTGAACACTGAAGCTTTCTTT
cdr3_aa: CASISQVNTEAFF

v_call: TRBV5-7
clone_size: many
j_call: TRBJ2-1
d_call: .
cdr3_nt: TGTGCCAGCACTGACGTCGAGCAGTTCTTC
cdr3_aa: CASTDVEQFF

v_call: TRBV5-6
clone_size: .
j_call: TRBJ1-5
d_call: .
cdr3_nt: TGTGCCAGCAGCTTGTCCGCCGGGACACCAGATCAGCCCCAGCATTTT
cdr3_aa: CASSLSAGTPDQPQHF

v_call: TRBV5-1
clone_size: few
j_call: TRBJ1-1
d_call: .
cdr3_nt: TGCGCCAGCACTTTCACGGGGTCCGGTGAAGCTTTCTTT
cdr3_aa: CASTFTGSGEAFF

v_call: TRBV20-1
clone_size: many
j_call: TRBJ1-4
d_call: .
cdr3_nt: TGCAGTGCTAGAGATAGCGGGGCAGAAAAACTGTTTTTT
cdr3_aa: CSARDSGAEKLFF

v_call: TRBV7-3
clone_size: many
j_call: TRBJ2-2
d_call: .
cdr3_nt: TGTGCCAGCAGCCTGGGACCTGCACACTTCACCGGGGAGCTGTTTTTT
cdr3_aa: CASSLGPAHFTGELFF

v_call: TRBV11-2
clone_size: many
j_call: TRBJ1-1
d_call: .
cdr3_nt: TGTGCCAGCAGCTTTCGAGGTAGCGACACTGAAGCTTTCTTT
cdr3_aa: CASSFRGSDTEAFF

v_call: TRBV4-3
clone_size: many
j_call: TRBJ2-6
d_call: .
cdr3_nt: TGCGCCAGCAGCCTAACAGATGGCTCTGGGGCCAACGTCCTGACTTTC
cdr3_aa: CASSLTDGSGANVLTF

v_call: TRBV12-3/TRBV12-4
clone_size: many
j_call: TRBJ2-5
d_call: .
cdr3_nt: TGTGCCAGCAGTCGGCAGGGGACCATTGAGACCCAGTACTTC
cdr3_aa: CASSRQGTIETQYF

v_call: TRBV20-1
clone_size: few
j_call: TRBJ2-7
d_call: .
cdr3_nt: TGCAGTGCTAGAGGGGTTGTTGGGGGCGAGCAGTACTTC
cdr3_aa: CSARGVVGGEQYF

v_call: TRBV7-9
clone_size: many
j_call: TRBJ1-1
d_call: .
cdr3_nt: TGTGCCAGCAGCTCGGAAGGGAGCACTGAAGCTTTCTTT
cdr3_aa: CASSSEGSTEAFF

v_call: TRBV14
clone_size: .
j_call: TRBJ1-4
d_call: .
cdr3_nt: TGTGCCAGCAGCCAAGCAAGACGGGGGAATGAAAAACTGTTTTTT
cdr3_aa: CASSQARRGNEKLFF

v_call: TRBV4-3
clone_size: .
j_call: TRBJ2-1
d_call: .
cdr3_nt: TGCGCCAGCAGCCAATGGTCGGCTGGTGAGCAGTTCTTC
cdr3_aa: CASSQWSAGEQFF

v_call: TRBV19
clone_size: few
j_call: TRBJ1-5
d_call: TRBD1
cdr3_nt: TGTGCCAGTAGTACCGGACAGGGGAATCAGCCCCAGCATTTT
cdr3_aa: CASSTGQGNQPQHF

v_call: TRBV7-2
clone_size: few
j_call: TRBJ2-5
d_call: .
cdr3_nt: TGTGCCAGCAGCCGAGAGAAACAAGAGACCCAGTACTTC
cdr3_aa: CASSREKQETQYF

v_call: TRBV11-2
clone_size: few
j_call: TRBJ1-2
d_call: .
cdr3_nt: TGTGCCAGCAGCTTTGCCCTCCCCTATGGCTACACCTTC
cdr3_aa: CASSFALPYGYTF

v_call: TRBV10-3
clone_size: many
j_call: TRBJ2-3
d_call: .
cdr3_nt: TGTGCGCATCGGACAGCGGATGCAGATACGCAGTATTTT
cdr3_aa: CAHRTADADTQYF

v_call: TRBV6-5
clone_size: .
j_call: TRBJ1-4
d_call: .
cdr3_nt: TGTGCCAGCAGAGGCGGGGGGACTGCTAATGAAAAACTGTTTTTT
cdr3_aa: CASRGGGTANEKLFF

v_call: TRBV5-1
clone_size: many
j_call: TRBJ1-4
d_call: .
cdr3_nt: TGCGCCAGCATGGCGCAGGGGAATGAAAAACTGTTTTTT
cdr3_aa: CASMAQGNEKLFF

v_call: TRBV7-9
clone_size: .
j_call: TRBJ1-1
d_call: .
cdr3_nt: TGTGCCAGCAGCTTAGATACAGGGGAAGCTTTCTTT
cdr3_aa: CASSLDTGEAFF

v_call: TRBV15
clone_size: few
j_call: TRBJ2-7
d_call: TRBD1
cdr3_nt: TGTGCCACCAGCAGAGGACAGGGTAACGACGAGCAGTACTTC
cdr3_aa: CATSRGQGNDEQYF

v_call: TRBV3-1
clone_size: few
j_call: TRBJ2-2
d_call: TRBD1
cdr3_nt: TGTGCCAGCAGCCCGAGACAGGGATCCGGGGAGCTGTTTTTT
cdr3_aa: CASSPRQGSGELFF

v_call: TRBV7-9
clone_size: .
j_call: TRBJ2-5
d_call: TRBD2
cdr3_nt: TGTGCCAGCAACCGCCAGCCAGGCGGGGGGACCCAAGAGACCCAGTACTTC
cdr3_aa: CASNRQPGGGTQETQYF

v_call: TRBV7-9
clone_size: few
j_call: TRBJ1-2
d_call: TRBD1
cdr3_nt: TGTGCCAGCAGCTTAGATCCTGGGACAGGGGGCGGCTACACCTTC
cdr3_aa: CASSLDPGTGGGYTF

v_call: TRBV24-1
clone_size: many
j_call: TRBJ2-3
d_call: .
cdr3_nt: TGTGCCACCAGTGACAACCGACTCCCCCAAGATACGCAGTATTTT
cdr3_aa: CATSDNRLPQDTQYF

v_call: TRBV7-2
clone_size: .
j_call: TRBJ1-2
d_call: TRBD1
cdr3_nt: TGTGCCAGCAGCACCAGGGGGCGGAGCTATGGCTACACCTTC
cdr3_aa: CASSTRGRSYGYTF

v_call: TRBV7-3
clone_size: many
j_call: TRBJ2-6
d_call: .
cdr3_nt: TGTGCCAGCAGCCTCAGGGGAGGGTCGTCTGGGGCCAACGTCCTGACTTTC
cdr3_aa: CASSLRGGSSGANVLTF

v_call: TRBV11-2
clone_size: many
j_call: TRBJ2-3
d_call: .
cdr3_nt: TGTGCCAGCAGCTTACGAAGCTCCAGGGCGGCAGATACGCAGTATTTT
cdr3_aa: CASSLRSSRAADTQYF

v_call: TRBV25-1
clone_size: .
j_call: TRBJ1-2
d_call: .
cdr3_nt: TGTGCCAGCAGTGAGGGCAACTATGGCTACACCTTC
cdr3_aa: CASSEGNYGYTF

v_call: TRBV6-4
clone_size: once
j_call: TRBJ1-1
d_call: TRBD1
cdr3_nt: TGTGCCAGCAGTGCCGGGACAGGGGGGGTTACTGAAGCTTTCTTT
cdr3_aa: CASSAGTGGVTEAFF

v_call: TRBV9
clone_size: many
j_call: TRBJ2-5
d_call: .
cdr3_nt: TGTGCCAGCAGCGTGGCAGGGAAGACCCAGTACTTC
cdr3_aa: CASSVAGKTQYF

v_call: TRBV25-1
clone_size: many
j_call: TRBJ2-7
d_call: .
cdr3_nt: TGTGCCAGCAGTGAGTCAGGGACGGCCGCTTACGAGCAGTACTTC
cdr3_aa: CASSESGTAAYEQYF

v_call: TRBV7-2
clone_size: many
j_call: TRBJ2-5
d_call: .
cdr3_nt: TGTGCCAGCAGCACGGGGCGTGAGACCCAGTACTTC
cdr3_aa: CASSTGRETQYF